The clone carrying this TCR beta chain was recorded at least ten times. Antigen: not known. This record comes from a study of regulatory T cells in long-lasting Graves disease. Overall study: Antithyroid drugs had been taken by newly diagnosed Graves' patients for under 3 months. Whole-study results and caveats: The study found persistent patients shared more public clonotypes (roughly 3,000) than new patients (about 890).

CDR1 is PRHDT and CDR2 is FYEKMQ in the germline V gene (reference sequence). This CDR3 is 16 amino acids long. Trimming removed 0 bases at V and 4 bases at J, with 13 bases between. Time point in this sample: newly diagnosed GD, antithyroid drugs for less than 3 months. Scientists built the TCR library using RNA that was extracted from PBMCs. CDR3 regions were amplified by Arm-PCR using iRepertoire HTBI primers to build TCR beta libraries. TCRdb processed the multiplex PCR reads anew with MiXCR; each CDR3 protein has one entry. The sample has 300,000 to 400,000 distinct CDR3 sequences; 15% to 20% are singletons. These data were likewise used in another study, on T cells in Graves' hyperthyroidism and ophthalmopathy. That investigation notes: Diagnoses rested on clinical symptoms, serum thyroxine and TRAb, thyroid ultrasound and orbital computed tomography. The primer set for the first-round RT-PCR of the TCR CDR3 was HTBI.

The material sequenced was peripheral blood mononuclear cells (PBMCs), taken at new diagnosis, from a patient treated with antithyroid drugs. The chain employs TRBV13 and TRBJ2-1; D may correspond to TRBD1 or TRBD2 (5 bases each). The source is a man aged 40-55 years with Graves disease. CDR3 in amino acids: CASSLGRGRLYNEQFF. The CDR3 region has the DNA TGTGCCAGCAGCTTAGGCCGGGGACGGCTTTACAATGAGCAGTTCTTC. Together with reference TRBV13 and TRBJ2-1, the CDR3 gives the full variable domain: AAGVIQSPRHLIKEKRETATLKCYPIPRHDTVYWYQQGPGQDPQFLISFYEKMQSDKGSIPDRFSAQQFSDYHSELNMSSLELGDSALYFCASSLGRGRLYNEQFFGPGTRLTVL.